The 10 T cell receptor beta chains reported below all come from one sample, sequenced in a study of vaccination and CD4 T cells after COVID-19. Regarding treatment: roughly 11-day PBMC culture with coronavirus spike peptide pools or control peptides (ViraFEST assay). Before the COVID-19 pandemic (2011-2018), CD4+ T cells were obtained from the unexposed donor. Once obtained from cultured CD4+ T cells, the DNA was sequenced using the Oncomine TCR Beta short-read assay. The authors extracted genomic DNA from cultured CD4+ T cells. TCRdb reanalysed the PCR reads using MiXCR and keeps one entry per CDR3 protein. The top ten clones hold about 35% of a sample with thousands of distinct CDR3 sequences, more than 35% of them seen once. These TCRs' antigens remain unknown. Sequencing was done on a sample of CD4+ T cells from blood, cultured in vitro. Receptors were obtained from a human donor in good health.

This clonotype has just a few counts. The chain is built from TRBV6-2 or TRBV6-3 and TRBJ2-7; 7 bases are shared with TRBD1. The ends lost 2 bases at V and 8 bases at J; junction bases unmatched: 12. This CDR3 comprises 15 residues. CDR1 is MNHEY, CDR2 SVGEGT, per germline. The CDR3, as DNA: TGTGCCAGCAGTTACCGGGACAGCGCCGGTTTCCAGCAGTACTTC. Translated, it gives CASSYRDSAGFQQYF.

This clonotype was observed a handful of times. The chain is built from TRBV7-9 and TRBJ1-2, with D maybe TRBD1 (6 bases). The germline V gene has CDR1 SEHNR and CDR2 FQNEAQ (reference sequence). CDR3 length equals 15 residues. Trimming removed 5 bases at V and 5 bases at J, with 18 bases between. CDR3 amino acids: CASSPPGTKTYGYTF. The CDR3 DNA reads as TGTGCCAGCAGCCCCCCCGGGACAAAAACATATGGCTACACCTTC.

J is TRBJ2-2 and V is TRBV20-1; D might be TRBD1 (7 bases). Trimming took off 5 bases at V and 5 bases at J, with 15 bases between the two ends. Per the germline V gene, CDR1 is DFQATT and CDR2 is SNEGSKA (reference sequence). CDR3 length: 14 residues. The CDR3 DNA sequence: TGCAGTGCTCCCAGGGGGGTCTTAACCGGGGAGCTGTTTTTT. It specifies CSAPRGVLTGELFF.

V is TRBV29-1 and J is TRBJ2-7; D assignment may be TRBD1 or TRBD2 (5 bases each). Germline CDR1 and CDR2: SQVTM and ANQGSEA. CDR3 length: 13 residues. Trimming took 7 bases from V and 2 from J, leaving 15 bases between them. In nucleotides, the CDR3 is TGCAGCGCGATCGGGACGCCGGCCTACGAGCAGTACTTC. Its protein is CSAIGTPAYEQYF.

The J gene is TRBJ1-2, the V gene TRBV20-1; 7 bases fit TRBD1. This CDR3 spans 14 amino acids. V shed 0 bases and J 2 bases; nucleotides not matched to a gene: 3. Germline V gives CDR1 DFQATT, CDR2 SNEGSKA (reference sequence). The CDR3 DNA sequence: TGCAGTGCTAGAGACCCCAGGGGGAACTATGGCTACACCTTC. It encodes CSARDPRGNYGYTF.

The J gene is TRBJ1-1, the V gene TRBV24-1, with D possibly being TRBD1 (6 bases). The germline gives CDR1 KGHDR, CDR2 SFDVKD. The length of the CDR3 is 11 residues. The germline V and J ends were trimmed by 7 bases and 7 bases, with 9 bases remaining between them. CDR3 DNA: TGTGCCACCAGGAGGGGGGATGAAGCTTTCTTT. Protein sequence: CATRRGDEAFF.

The rearrangement links TRBV7-9 to TRBJ1-2; D is uncertain. The CDR3 has 14 residues. V lost 4 bases, J lost 5 bases, and 14 bases lay in between. Germline loops: CDR1 SEHNR, CDR2 FQNEAQ (reference sequence). This CDR3 reads CASSSETPTYGYTF. The CDR3 region has the DNA TGTGCCAGCAGCTCAGAGACGCCCACGTATGGCTACACCTTC.

A few counts support this clonotype. The J gene is TRBJ2-1, the V gene TRBV20-1; 7 bases line up with TRBD2. V shed 3 bases and J 5 bases; nucleotides not matched to a gene: 7. Germline V CDR1 and CDR2: DFQATT, SNEGSKA (reference sequence). The CDR3 has 14 residues. This chain's CDR3 is CSARMAGDHNEQFF. DNA of the CDR3: TGCAGTGCTAGGATGGCGGGAGACCACAATGAGCAGTTCTTC.

This clonotype was seen a few times. CDR3 DNA sequence: TGTGCCAGCAGTTACGGGACAGGGGGCGTGGGTGGCTACACCTTC. Encoded protein: CASSYGTGGVGGYTF. The chain links TRBV6-5 to TRBJ1-2, with TRBD1 identical over 12 bases. CDR3 length equals 15 residues. Germline assignment: CDR1 MNHEY and CDR2 SVGAGI. J gave up 7 bases and V 2 bases, and 5 bases lay outside the gene matches.

This clonotype has a handful of counts. The rearrangement links TRBV11-2 to TRBJ1-6; no definite D call. The CDR3 has 13 amino acids. The germline V gene has CDR1 SGHAT and CDR2 FQNNGV. V dropped 4 bases and J dropped 11 bases, with 12 bases sitting between them. CDR3 DNA: TGTGCCAGCAGCTCAGCAGTAGAGACACCCCTCCACTTT. Amino acid sequence: CASSSAVETPLHF.